The T cell receptor beta chain described here comes from a study of T cells in Graves' hyperthyroidism and ophthalmopathy (dated by TCRdb to between 2019 and 2020). About the full investigation: Peripheral blood samples were taken at initial diagnosis, before any treatment was given. A discovery cohort of about 100 patients, 43 with Graves' ophthalmopathy and approximately 55 with stable Graves' hyperthyroidism, was used to find distinguishing TCR V-J signatures. Prospective prediction of ophthalmopathy was tested in an independent validation cohort consisting of roughly 19 hyperthyroidism patients and 15 to 17 patients who later progressed to ophthalmopathy. The 75 to 100 discovery patients were divided at random into training and test sets in a 7:3 ratio. Thyroid tissue and blood T-cell repertoires from about six Graves' hyperthyroidism patients were also compared in the study. Following sampling, methimazole starting at 30 mg daily was given to hyperthyroidism patients, and high-dose intravenous methylprednisolone was given to ophthalmopathy patients. The paper reports TCR Vbeta CDR3 sequencing of approximately 140 peripheral blood samples: approximately 43 ophthalmopathy, fewer than 85 hyperthyroidism and around 17 progressor patients. Findings and caveats that apply to the study as a whole: Most expanded thyroid clonotypes (frequency above 0.001) were also found in blood, which suggests that blood repertoires may mirror thyroid immune responses. In validation, the model predicted progression to ophthalmopathy with around 71% sensitivity and 72% to 85% specificity, a median of around 6.6 months before onset. Sample size was not statistically predetermined, and investigators were not blinded to group allocation. A model built on a 13 V-J signature distinguished ophthalmopathy from stable hyperthyroidism, reaching around 88% sensitivity and 81% to 83% specificity in cross-validation and 80%/75% in testing.

Stable Graves' hyperthyroidism was defined as the absence of progression to ophthalmopathy over 18 months of follow-up. Hyperthyroidism patients were aged 18 to 65 years and newly diagnosed, with disease duration of less than 2 months. Patients with uncontrolled infections, other autoimmune diseases, pregnancy or lactation were excluded. Diagnoses relied on clinical symptoms, serum thyroxine and TRAb, thyroid ultrasound and orbital computed tomography. PBMCs were separated from 10 ml of fresh peripheral blood using Ficoll-Paque density gradient centrifugation. Trizol reagent was used to extract total RNA, and RNA quality was then checked on an Agilent 2100 Bioanalyzer. There are 11 amino acids in the CDR3, from cysteine to phenylalanine inclusive. Left in the record is the CDR3 DNA by itself, 33 bases read in frame from the first base. V loses 3 bases, J loses 3 bases, and the germline ends lie 6 bases apart. The germline V gene (reference sequence) sets CDR1 to DFQATT and CDR2 to SNEGSKA.

This clonotype appeared a few times. It lacks a known antigen. Base qualities are not recorded, but no much larger clone differs from it by a single base. The TCR beta CDR3 regions were amplified from RNA transcripts. For the first round of RT-PCR on the TCR CDR3, the HTBI primer set was used together with the Qiagen OneStep RT-PCR kit. Libraries were constructed in a second round of multiplex PCR, after which size selection and purification were carried out. Libraries were sequenced paired-end with 100 bp reads on an Illumina HiSeq2000. The authors' analysis ran thus. Raw data were processed with SOAPnuke, discarding reads with adapters, uncalled bases, mean Phred below 15, or no exact constant-primer or identifier match. COPE v1.2.5 was used to merge the high-quality paired reads, and each unique nucleotide sequence was defined as a clonotype. Clonotypes were aligned to IMGT TRBV, TRBD and TRBJ reference segments using MiTCR v1.1. Only V-J combinations with frequency above 0.0001, covering 98% to 99.2% of repertoires, were analysed. The TCS score was defined as the ratio of F50 (clonal expansion) to E x V (chaos), calculated using BLOSUM62-based TCRdist between CDR3 peptides within each V-J. Welch's t-statistics and random forest reduced around 550 V-J features to 13, which were used in a naive Bayes classifier (R e1071). The public sequencing data were trimmed at Q25 with fastp and processed into clonotypes with MiXCR by TCRdb, which kept only in-frame beta chains. Every entry covers one CDR3 protein and lists the most common genes and DNA from its rows. The V and J calls follow TCRdb's processing rather than the paper's. The sample table records around 300,000 distinct CDR3 sequences; approximately 15% of these occur just once. The ten top clones hold about 22% of the sample.

Sequenced input: blood. The rearranged segments are TRBV20-1 and TRBJ2-7, with the D gene uncertain. The sequence was collected from a woman between 25 and 40 years old with Graves' hyperthyroidism. The base sequence is TGCAGTGCTAGTTTCGGCTACGAGCAGTACTTC. It encodes CSASFGYEQYF.